These 8 T cell receptor beta chains came from one sample sequenced in a study of T cells in Graves' hyperthyroidism and ophthalmopathy. RNA transcripts were the template for amplifying TCR beta CDR3 regions. Carried out on the TCR CDR3, a first-round RT-PCR used the HTBI primer set. In TCRdb, the multiplex PCR reads were re-called with MiXCR into one record per CDR3 protein. Of 640,000 or so distinct CDR3 sequences detected, 11% to 15% appear once; the ten largest clones hold around 7%. The sequencing input was blood. The receptor set was obtained from a woman aged 18 to 35 with Graves' ophthalmopathy.

The genes are TRBV7-9 and TRBJ2-4, with 12 bases that match TRBD1. V lost 1 base and J lost 7; bases outside the gene matches: 5. Germline assignment: CDR1 SEHNR and CDR2 FQNEAQ (reference sequence). There are 16 residues in the CDR3. The CDR3 DNA reads as TGTGCCAGCAGCTTAGGGGGACAGGGGGCAAGGAACATTCAGTACTTC. It translates to CASSLGGQGARNIQYF.

This clonotype was seen repeatedly, ten times or more. The J gene is TRBJ2-3, the V gene TRBV27, with D perhaps TRBD2 (6 bases). Germline V gene data show CDR1 as MNHEY and CDR2 as SMNVEV (reference sequence). This CDR3 has 17 residues. With 4 bases removed from V and 1 base from J, the gap between germline ends came to 18 bases. The CDR3 here is CASSWSLYGTGTDTQYF. DNA for the CDR3: TGTGCCAGCAGTTGGTCATTATACGGGACTGGCACAGATACGCAGTATTTT.

This clonotype was picked up many times. The chain has TRBV20-1 and TRBJ2-4; TRBD2 is a possible D gene (7 bases). The germline V gene encodes CDR1 DFQATT and CDR2 SNEGSKA (reference sequence). Trimming took off 5 bases at V and 12 bases at J, with 17 bases between the two ends. The CDR3 loop spans 12 amino acids. The CDR3 DNA sequence: TGCAGTGCTGGTGGGGGGAGGGGGAATCAGTACTTC. Translated: CSAGGGRGNQYF.

This clonotype was seen ten or more times. V is TRBV2 and J is TRBJ1-5; D call uncertain. The CDR3 has 13 amino acids. Germline CDR1 is SNHLY and CDR2 is FYNNEI. Trimming pared 1 base from V and 1 base from J, leaving 2 bases between. The CDR3 DNA sequence: TGTGCCAGCAGTGAAGGGAGCAATCAGCCCCAGCATTTT. It yields the protein CASSEGSNQPQHF.

At least ten counts were recorded for this clonotype. The chain employs TRBV11-2 and TRBJ2-1, with 7 bases identical to TRBD1. V gave up 5 bases and J gave up 0 bases; unmatched junction bases: 19. The CDR3 spans 20 residues. Germline loops: CDR1 SGHAT, CDR2 FQNNGV. The CDR3: CASSRDPGQSLLSSYNEQFF. As DNA, the CDR3 is TGTGCCAGCAGCAGAGACCCGGGACAGAGCTTACTTAGCTCCTACAATGAGCAGTTCTTC.

This clonotype was counted ten times or more. The gene calls are TRBV20-1 and TRBJ2-1, with 16 bases identical to TRBD2. The J segment lost 15 bases and the V segment lost 5 bases, leaving 13 bases of the junction unmatched. CDR1 and CDR2 from the germline V gene are DFQATT and SNEGSKA (reference sequence). This CDR3 has 15 amino acids. The CDR3 nucleotides are TGCAGTGCTGAAACTCCGGGACTAGCGGGAGGGAAGGGGTTCTTC. Its translation is CSAETPGLAGGKGFF.

In this sample, this clonotype turned up many times. The rearrangement uses TRBV28 and TRBJ2-4; perhaps TRBD2 as D (6 bases). The CDR3 consists of 15 residues. Germline V gene lookup returns CDR1 MDHEN and CDR2 SYDVKM. V was shortened by 3 bases and J by 3 bases, with 12 bases between the two germline ends. The CDR3 nucleotides are TGTGCCAGCAGTTTCCGTGGGGGGATCAAAAACATTCAGTACTTC. Its translation: CASSFRGGIKNIQYF.

This clonotype occurred many times. V and J are TRBV28 and TRBJ1-1; TRBD1 matches 7 bases. Germline CDR1 is MDHEN and CDR2 is SYDVKM. J gave up 5 bases and V 7 bases, and 10 bases lay outside the gene matches. This CDR3 has 14 residues. Written as DNA, the CDR3 is TGTGCCAGCAACCCACAGGGGAGGAGAACTGAAGCTTTCTTT. Protein: CASNPQGRRTEAFF. Full variable domain (outside the CDR3, taken from reference TRBV28 and TRBJ1-1): DVKVTQSSRYLVKRTGEKVFLECVQDMDHENMFWYRQDPGLGLRLIYFSYDVKMKEKGDIPEGYSVSREKKERFSLILESASTNQTSMYLCASNPQGRRTEAFFGQGTRLTVV.